The clone carrying this T cell receptor (beta chain) was detected a few times. These data are taken from a study of blood T cell repertoires in COVID-19. In the study overall: Italy, Spain and the United States were the sources of the convalescent and acute COVID-19 samples. PBMCs, B-cell-depleted T cells, or T cells were the source of the cDNA or gDNA that made up the material.

Only in-frame clones appear in the TCRdb table, and some are missing; sequencing was by immunoSEQ multiplex PCR. The table shows 50,000 to 60,000 clones, with about four fifths occurring only once. Seattle enrolled patients during active infection and tracked them longitudinally. CDR3 length equals 15 residues. The ends were cut back, 4 bases at V and 1 base at J, with 14 bases in the middle. Germline CDR1 is SGHRS and CDR2 is YFSETQ. The specimen was peripheral blood. The sequence was obtained from a man older than 75 with COVID-19, enrolled during active disease. The J gene is TRBJ1-1, the V gene TRBV5-1; D not certain. The CDR3 sequence is CASSPMRVSNTEAFF. CDR3 DNA sequence: TGCGCCAGCAGCCCAATGAGGGTGTCGAACACTGAAGCTTTCTTT.